The T cell receptor (beta chain) described here comes from a study of blood T cell repertoires in COVID-19. Study context: The United States, Italy and Spain provided the acute and convalescent COVID-19 samples.

The method was immunoSEQ multiplex PCR; TCRdb's version includes in-frame clones alone and lacks a portion of them. Of 150,000 to 180,000 clones in the sample, roughly four fifths are singletons; the top ten hold roughly 1.5%. The TCR sequence derives from an elderly man with acute or convalescent COVID-19. The sequenced material came from peripheral blood.

CDR3 nucleotides: TGTGCCAGCAGCCAAGATATGGGGACAGGGTATGAAAAACTGTTTTTT. Its translation is CASSQDMGTGYEKLFF. The rearrangement uses TRBV4-2 and TRBJ1-4, with 9 bases matching TRBD1. V shed 0 bases and J 6 bases; nucleotides not matched to a gene: 5. The CDR3 extends over 16 amino acids. Germline V gene lookup returns CDR1 LGHNA and CDR2 YNFKEQ.